The 29 T cell receptor beta chains listed next were all sequenced from one sample in a study of vaccination effects on CD4 cells after COVID-19 (dated by TCRdb to between 2021 and 2022). The library was prepared using the immunoSEQ multiplex PCR assay. Sourced from immuneACCESS, this table was stored by TCRdb with only in-frame sequences that have V and J called. A share of the clones is absent; for the studies checked, an unresolved V gene accounts for under half, and the remainder has no known explanation. The sample table records fewer than 90,000 clones; more than 65% of these occur just once. Of the sample, around 5% is held by the ten largest clones. To identify antigen-specific CD4+ T cell clonotypes by their expansion, the ViraFEST assay first stimulated PBMC with viral peptide pools and then applied TCR sequencing. After more than nine days of culture, CD4+ T cells were isolated with the EasySep CD4+ T cell isolation kit. Convalescent patients had PCR-confirmed SARS-CoV-2 infection between March and December 2020, before Alpha, Beta and Delta variants emerged in the United States.

These receptors have no known antigen. Source: CD4+ T cells from PBMCs cultured with HIV peptides, taken before COVID-19 vaccination. The cell subset or site label corresponds to: HIV-1 Nef peptide pool negative control/reference culture. Receptors were obtained from a human donor who had a prior SARS-CoV-2 infection.

V gene TRBV7-8 combines with J gene TRBJ2-1; TRBD1 matches 7 bases. Germline V gene sequence: CDR1 SGHVS, CDR2 FQNEAQ. V was clipped by 4 bases and J by 4 bases; unmatched bases: 4. The CDR3 has 14 residues. The CDR3 is CASSSQTGYNEQFF. CDR3 in DNA: TGTGCCAGCAGCTCCCAGACAGGGTACAATGAGCAGTTCTTC.

The rearrangement uses TRBV2 and TRBJ1-5; 7 bases agree with TRBD1. The ends lost 3 bases at V and 2 bases at J; junction bases unmatched: 10. The germline V gene has CDR1 SNHLY and CDR2 FYNNEI. This CDR3 has 17 residues. CDR3 sequence: CASSDEFRGQGNQPQHF. CDR3 in DNA: TGTGCCAGCAGTGATGAATTTAGGGGGCAAGGCAATCAGCCCCAGCATTTT. The full variable domain, rest sourced from reference TRBV2 and TRBJ1-5, is EPEVTQTPSHQVTQMGQEVILRCVPISNHLYFYWYRQILGQKVEFLVSFYNNEISEKSEIFDDQFSVERPDGSNFTLKIRSTKLEDSAMYFCASSDEFRGQGNQPQHFGDGTRLSIL.

This clone appeared a few times. The rearrangement joins TRBV7-2 to TRBJ2-3, with 8 bases matching TRBD2. There are 15 residues in the CDR3. V was clipped by 1 base and J by 1 base; unmatched bases: 1. Germline CDR1 reads SGHTA; CDR2 reads FQGNSA. The CDR3 sequence is CASSLVAGRTDTQYF. CDR3 nucleotide sequence: TGTGCCAGCAGCTTAGTAGCGGGGCGCACAGATACGCAGTATTTT. Looking up the rest from reference TRBV7-2 and TRBJ2-3 gives the full variable domain: GAGVSQSPSNKVTEKGKDVELRCDPISGHTALYWYRQSLGQGLEFLIYFQGNSAPDKSGLPSDRFSAERTGGSVSTLTIQRTQQEDSAVYLCASSLVAGRTDTQYFGPGTRLTVL.

The chain recombines TRBV5-4 with TRBJ2-5, with D perhaps given as TRBD1 or TRBD2 (5 bases each). Germline V CDR1 and CDR2: SGHNT, YYREEE (reference sequence). The CDR3 has 14 residues. The V end lost 3 bases, the J end lost 7 bases, and 16 bases lay between the germline ends. This CDR3 reads CASSSQAGRVTQYF. Written as DNA, the CDR3 is TGTGCCAGCAGCTCTCAAGCAGGGCGGGTGACCCAGTACTTC.

The chain is built from TRBV18 and TRBJ2-5, with D possibly being TRBD1 (6 bases). Germline assignment: CDR1 KGHSH and CDR2 LQKENI. The CDR3 is 14 residues long. Trimming pared 6 bases from V and 2 bases from J, leaving 13 bases between. The CDR3 nucleotides are TGTGCCAGCTCCCCTCGACAGGATCAAGAGACCCAGTACTTC. This encodes CASSPRQDQETQYF.

This rearrangement joins TRBV5-1 to TRBJ1-4; TRBD1 agrees at 8 bases. V was pared by 2 bases and J by 4 bases, with 4 bases of the junction left unmatched. CDR1 is SGHRS and CDR2 is YFSETQ in the germline V gene. CDR3 length: 15 amino acids. CDR3: CASSFGTGDNEKLFF. CDR3 DNA sequence: TGCGCCAGCAGCTTTGGGACAGGCGATAATGAAAAACTGTTTTTT.

This sequence joins TRBV7-9 and TRBJ1-2; D is unclear. CDR1 and CDR2 (germline): SEHNR, FQNEAQ (reference sequence). Trimming stripped 3 bases from V and 3 bases from J, with 11 bases between. This CDR3 is built from 14 residues. CDR3 DNA sequence: TGTGCCAGCAGCTTGGACGGGAGGCACTATGGCTACACCTTC. The encoded protein is CASSLDGRHYGYTF. Full variable domain (outside the CDR3, taken from reference TRBV7-9 and TRBJ1-2): DTGVSQNPRHKITKRGQNVTFRCDPISEHNRLYWYRQTLGQGPEFLTYFQNEAQLEKSRLLSDRFSAERPKGSFSTLEIQRTEQGDSAMYLCASSLDGRHYGYTFGSGTRLTVV.

This rearrangement joins TRBV5-1 to TRBJ1-2; D is uncertain. CDR1 is SGHRS, CDR2 YFSETQ, per germline. This CDR3 comprises 13 residues. V lost 4 bases to trimming and J lost 1 base, with 8 bases between them. Here the CDR3 reads CASSSGNNYGYTF. CDR3 coding DNA: TGCGCCAGCAGCAGTGGGAATAACTATGGCTACACCTTC.

The chain recombines TRBV10-3 with TRBJ2-2, with TRBD1 as a possible D gene (6 bases). V lost 6 bases, J lost 6 bases, and 11 bases lay in between. The CDR3 consists of 13 residues. Germline lookup yields CDR1 ENHRY and CDR2 SYGVKD. This CDR3 reads CAISPNRAGELFF. As DNA, the CDR3 is TGTGCCATCAGCCCGAACAGGGCCGGGGAGCTGTTTTTT.

The J gene is TRBJ2-2, the V gene TRBV5-1, with D possibly matching TRBD2 (6 bases). The germline V and J ends were trimmed by 7 bases and 2 bases, with 12 bases remaining between them. Looked up from germline, CDR1 is SGHRS and CDR2 is YFSETQ. The CDR3 runs to 14 residues. The CDR3 nucleotides are TGCGCCAGCGCAGGACTAACCAACACCGGGGAGCTGTTTTTT. Translated, it gives CASAGLTNTGELFF.

CDR3 amino acids: CASSLLFRGLHTEAFF. The DNA for the CDR3 is TGTGCCAGCAGCTTGTTATTTCGGGGTCTACACACTGAAGCTTTCTTT. V gene TRBV5-6 combines with J gene TRBJ1-1; D gene ambiguous. CDR3 size: 16 residues. The V gene's germline CDR1 is SGHDT and CDR2 YYEEEE. Deletions cut 1 base from V and 3 bases from J, with 16 bases between.

This clone was counted once. V and J are TRBV10-3 and TRBJ2-7, with 10 bases identical to TRBD1. Losses at the gene ends were 0 bases for V and 5 bases for J; bases not matched to a gene: 16. Per the germline V gene, CDR1 is ENHRY and CDR2 is SYGVKD. This CDR3 spans 19 amino acids. The CDR3 spells CAISESNPLTGGHLDEQYF. For the CDR3, the DNA is TGTGCCATCAGTGAGTCGAACCCCTTGACAGGGGGCCACCTCGACGAGCAGTACTTC.

This clone was found a few times. The V gene is TRBV2, the J gene TRBJ2-2; 7 bases align to TRBD1. Germline V gene sequence: CDR1 SNHLY, CDR2 FYNNEI. The junction had 12 bases not matched to a gene; V was cut back by 6 bases and J by 5 bases. This CDR3 spans 16 amino acids. Written as DNA, the CDR3 is TGTGCCAGCAGAGGGAGAACAGGGGCAAGAACCGGGGAGCTGTTTTTT. It translates to CASRGRTGARTGELFF.

This rearrangement joins TRBV6-2 or TRBV6-3 to TRBJ2-7; D remains ambiguous. The CDR3 is made up of 16 amino acids. With 6 bases removed from V and 6 bases from J, the gap between germline ends came to 24 bases. Germline values: CDR1 MNHEY, CDR2 SVGEGT. The CDR3 DNA is TGTGCCAGCAGCCGCCCCCGACCTCGAACCCTTCTCGAGCAGTACTTC. The encoded protein is CASSRPRPRTLLEQYF.

This rearrangement joins TRBV7-8 to TRBJ2-3; 8 nucleotides align to TRBD2. This CDR3 is 16 amino acids long. V trimming: 2 bases; J trimming: 2 bases; junction bases outside the gene matches: 6. Germline values: CDR1 SGHVS, CDR2 FQNEAQ. The CDR3 here is CASSLSRGGLTDTQYF. The CDR3 nucleotides are TGTGCCAGCAGCTTAAGCCGGGGGGGCCTCACAGATACGCAGTATTTT.

The chain employs TRBV9 and TRBJ1-6; 7 positions match TRBD1. The CDR3 extends over 14 amino acids. Unmatched junction bases numbered 2, after V lost 2 bases and J lost 6 bases. Germline-derived CDR1 and CDR2 are SGDLS and YYNGEE. The CDR3 nucleotides read TGTGCCAGCAGCGTTGCAGGGGGTAATTCACCCCTCCACTTT. Its translation is CASSVAGGNSPLHF.

V is TRBV20-1 and J is TRBJ2-5, with D tentatively TRBD2 (6 bases). The CDR3 length is 11 residues. Trimming pared 6 bases from V and 3 bases from J, leaving 8 bases between. Germline V lookup: CDR1 DFQATT, CDR2 SNEGSKA (reference sequence). CDR3 DNA: TGCAGTGCAGCTAGCGAAGAGACCCAGTACTTC. Translation gives CSAASEETQYF.

This sequence joins TRBV2 and TRBJ2-7; D is unclear. Trimming removed 5 bases at V and 4 bases at J, with 9 bases between. Germline V gene data show CDR1 as SNHLY and CDR2 as FYNNEI. CDR3 length: 12 residues. This CDR3 is CASSRGTYEQYF. As DNA, the CDR3 is TGTGCCAGCAGTAGAGGCACTTACGAGCAGTACTTC. The complete variable domain, with remaining parts taken from reference TRBV2 and TRBJ2-7, reads EPEVTQTPSHQVTQMGQEVILRCVPISNHLYFYWYRQILGQKVEFLVSFYNNEISEKSEIFDDQFSVERPDGSNFTLKIRSTKLEDSAMYFCASSRGTYEQYFGPGTRLTVT.

The chain couples TRBV6-5 to TRBJ2-7; D remains unclear. The CDR3 has 12 amino acids. Trimming left V 4 bases short and J 6 bases short, with 10 bases between. Germline V gene data show CDR1 as MNHEY and CDR2 as SVGAGI. The CDR3 region has the DNA TGTGCCAGCAGTTCCACACACGGCGAGCAGTACTTC. Encoded protein: CASSSTHGEQYF.

V gene TRBV23-1 combines with J gene TRBJ2-7; maybe TRBD2 (6 bases). TRBV23-1 is noted as an ORF with a role that remains uncertain. Trimming removed 0 bases at V and 4 bases at J, with 10 bases between. This CDR3 comprises 14 residues. The CDR3 DNA is TGCGCCAGCAGTCAATCCCCGGGAGTTTACGAGCAGTACTTC. Translated, it gives CASSQSPGVYEQYF.

This rearrangement joins TRBV24-1 to TRBJ2-1, with 8 bases lining up with TRBD2. This CDR3 comprises 16 residues. The germline gives CDR1 KGHDR, CDR2 SFDVKD. The V and J ends lost 0 bases and 5 bases, in that order; junction bases with no gene match: 5. The CDR3 reads CATSDLKTSENNEQFF. As DNA, the CDR3 is TGTGCCACCAGTGATTTGAAGACTAGCGAGAACAATGAGCAGTTCTTC.

The rearrangement uses TRBV29-1 and TRBJ2-6; D ambiguous. CDR3 length: 13 amino acids. Germline V gene lookup returns CDR1 SQVTM and CDR2 ANQGSEA. Deletions cut 4 bases from V and 2 bases from J, with 6 bases between. The CDR3 loop is CSVVGAGANVLTF. The CDR3 bases are TGCAGCGTTGTGGGTGCTGGGGCCAACGTCCTGACTTTC.

J is TRBJ2-3 and V is TRBV6-1; unclear D gene. The CDR3 covers 13 residues. From germline, CDR1 is MNHNS and CDR2 SASEGT. The V end lost 3 bases, the J end lost 4 bases, and 8 bases lay between the germline ends. The DNA of the CDR3 is TGTGCCAGCAGTGAGACGATGCCAGATACGCAGTATTTT. Translated: CASSETMPDTQYF.

V is TRBV28 and J is TRBJ1-4; possibly TRBD1 for D (6 bases). CDR1 and CDR2 (germline): MDHEN, SYDVKM. Trimming removed 6 bases at V and 7 bases at J, with 12 bases between. CDR3 size: 13 residues. The CDR3 reads CASSKTGSEKLFF. CDR3 DNA: TGTGCCAGCAGCAAAACAGGGTCTGAAAAACTGTTTTTT.

This chain connects TRBV5-1 to TRBJ2-5; D gene unclear. This CDR3 region has 13 residues. Germline V gene sequence: CDR1 SGHRS, CDR2 YFSETQ. V lost 0 bases and J lost 1, with 4 bases in between. CDR3 in DNA: TGCGCCAGCAGCTTGGGGGTCCAAGAGACCCAGTACTTC. This encodes CASSLGVQETQYF. Together with reference TRBV5-1 and TRBJ2-5, the CDR3 gives the full variable domain: KAGVTQTPRYLIKTRGQQVTLSCSPISGHRSVSWYQQTPGQGLQFLFEYFSETQRNKGNFPGRFSGRQFSNSRSEMNVSTLELGDSALYLCASSLGVQETQYFGPGTRLLVL.

This chain uses TRBV18 with TRBJ1-1; tentative D call: TRBD1 (5 bases). The CDR3 contains 13 residues. Germline V gene data show CDR1 as KGHSH and CDR2 as LQKENI. V was trimmed by 4 bases and J by 1 base, leaving 7 bases between them. The CDR3 DNA is TGTGCCAGCTCACATGACAGGAACACTGAAGCTTTCTTT. It is translated as CASSHDRNTEAFF. Full variable domain (missing parts from reference TRBV18 and TRBJ1-1): NAGVMQNPRHLVRRRGQEARLRCSPMKGHSHVYWYRQLPEEGLKFMVYLQKENIIDESGMPKERFSAEFPKEGPSILRIQQVVRGDSAAYFCASSHDRNTEAFFGQGTRLTVV.

This clone was seen a single time. V usage is TRBV13 and J usage is TRBJ2-3; D is possibly TRBD2 (5 bases). V lost 5 bases and J 5 bases, leaving 5 bases between the germline ends. The CDR3 is 11 amino acids. CDR1 is PRHDT, CDR2 FYEKMQ, per germline (reference sequence). The CDR3 sequence is CASSEGDTQYF. As DNA, the CDR3 is TGTGCCAGCAGCGAGGGAGATACGCAGTATTTT. The variable domain in full, completed from reference TRBV13 and TRBJ2-3, reads AAGVIQSPRHLIKEKRETATLKCYPIPRHDTVYWYQQGPGQDPQFLISFYEKMQSDKGSIPDRFSAQQFSDYHSELNMSSLELGDSALYFCASSEGDTQYFGPGTRLTVL.

This clone was counted a single time. The chain is built from TRBV5-1 and TRBJ1-1; D possibly corresponds to TRBD1 (5 bases). V lost 2 bases and J 6 bases, leaving 17 bases between the germline ends. Germline-derived CDR1 and CDR2 are SGHRS and YFSETQ. The CDR3 spans 15 residues. CDR3 sequence: CASSLFQGSDPEAFF. The CDR3 nucleotides read TGCGCCAGCAGCTTATTTCAGGGTTCGGACCCTGAAGCTTTCTTT.

On this clone itself: Germline is not matched at one junction end, which may reflect a read error. The V gene is TRBV2, the J gene TRBJ2-5; D ambiguous. The germline V gene has CDR1 SNHLY and CDR2 FYNNEI. The CDR3 sequence is 12 residues long. DNA for the CDR3: TGTGCCAGCAATGAAATAGAAGAGACCCAGTACTTC. This sequence encodes CASNEIEETQYF. The full variable domain, rest sourced from reference TRBV2 and TRBJ2-5, is EPEVTQTPSHQVTQMGQEVILRCVPISNHLYFYWYRQILGQKVEFLVSFYNNEISEKSEIFDDQFSVERPDGSNFTLKIRSTKLEDSAMYFCASNEIEETQYFGPGTRLLVL.